The 28 T cell receptor beta chains below come from one sample, sequenced in a study of shared clonotypes between healthy human individuals (dated by TCRdb to the early 2020s). To prepare the library, the immunoSEQ multiplex PCR assay was applied. The table comes from immuneACCESS by way of TCRdb, which keeps in-frame sequences with V and J called. Part of the clones is missing from these tables; in studies checked, under half for an unresolved V gene and the rest for unknown reasons. For this sample the table gives about 380,000 clones, of which 95% to 97% were detected only once. About 0.32% of the sample lies in the top ten. The sample taken for sequencing was memory CD8+ T cells sorted from blood. According to the study, the label for this sample's cell subset or site signals: CD45RO+ cells pooled with CCR7-negative TemRA cells. The receptors shown here come from a man aged 25 to 40 in good health.

V usage is TRBV5-1 and J usage is TRBJ1-4; D may be TRBD1 (5 bases). The CDR3 length is 14 residues. V lost 3 bases to trimming and J lost 10 bases, with 16 bases between them. From germline, CDR1 is SGHRS and CDR2 YFSETQ. The CDR3 DNA reads TGCGCCAGCAGCTCACAGGAGGGGTTCGGAAAACTGTTTTTT. Translation gives CASSSQEGFGKLFF. Supplemented by reference TRBV5-1 and TRBJ1-4, the full variable domain reads KAGVTQTPRYLIKTRGQQVTLSCSPISGHRSVSWYQQTPGQGLQFLFEYFSETQRNKGNFPGRFSGRQFSNSRSEMNVSTLELGDSALYLCASSSQEGFGKLFFGSGTQLSVL.

The chain uses TRBV9 and TRBJ2-3; D not certain. Germline-derived CDR1 and CDR2 are SGDLS and YYNGEE. The length of the CDR3 is 13 residues. V was shortened by 2 bases and J by 4 bases, with 8 bases between the two germline ends. The CDR3, as DNA: TGTGCCAGCAGCGTTTTCTCCCCAGATACGCAGTATTTT. Translated, it gives CASSVFSPDTQYF.

The J gene is TRBJ2-1, the V gene TRBV7-6; D gene unclear. This CDR3 is built from 15 residues. Germline CDR1 SGHVS, CDR2 FNYEAQ. Between the trimmed V and J ends, which lost 1 base and 0 bases, there was a span of 7 bases. CDR3 bases: TGTGCCAGCAGCTTAGTGGCCAGCTCCTACAATGAGCAGTTCTTC. Translating gives CASSLVASSYNEQFF.

The gene calls are TRBV6-5 and TRBJ2-7; TRBD1 is a possible D gene (5 bases). Trimming stripped 2 bases from V and 6 bases from J, with 11 bases between. Germline values: CDR1 MNHEY, CDR2 SVGAGI. This CDR3 spans 13 amino acids. The CDR3 DNA reads TGTGCCAGCAGTTACGCCACAAGGGGCGAGCAGTACTTC. This sequence encodes CASSYATRGEQYF.

The chain employs TRBV7-8 and TRBJ2-3; 9 bases are shared with TRBD2. The CDR3 is made up of 16 amino acids. V shed 3 bases and J 1 base; nucleotides not matched to a gene: 5. Germline CDR1 reads SGHVS; CDR2 reads FQNEAQ. The CDR3 region is CASSFFSGRGTDTQYF. CDR3 nucleotides: TGTGCCAGCAGCTTTTTTAGCGGGAGAGGCACAGATACGCAGTATTTT.

This chain joins TRBV28 and TRBJ2-1; D might be TRBD1 or TRBD2, each matching 5 bases. The V end lost 6 bases, the J end lost 14 bases, and 20 bases lay between the germline ends. CDR1 is MDHEN, CDR2 SYDVKM, per germline. The CDR3 totals 13 residues. DNA of the CDR3: TGTGCCAGCAGGGGGGAGATAAGACGAGTGGAGTTCTTC. It codes for CASRGEIRRVEFF.

V is TRBV25-1 and J is TRBJ2-1; TRBD2 agrees at 7 bases. CDR3 length: 15 residues. Germline values: CDR1 MGHDK, CDR2 SYGVNS. The ends lost 3 bases at V and 4 bases at J; junction bases unmatched: 6. The CDR3 loop reads CASSDGRERYNEQFF. The CDR3 nucleotides are TGTGCCAGCAGTGACGGGCGGGAGAGATACAATGAGCAGTTCTTC.

The CDR3: CASSYCRTGVSGNTIYF. DNA for the CDR3: TGTGCCAGCAGTTACTGCCGGACAGGGGTATCTGGAAACACCATATATTTT. V is TRBV6-8 and J is TRBJ1-3; 9 bases fit TRBD1. Trimming cost V 1 base and J 1 base; bases outside gene matches: 5. Germline values: CDR1 MNHGY, CDR2 SAAAGT. The CDR3 loop spans 17 amino acids.

The V gene is TRBV7-9, the J gene TRBJ2-1; weak D call: TRBD1 (6 bases). Deletions cut 5 bases from V and 8 bases from J, with 16 bases between. This CDR3 is built from 14 residues. Per the germline V gene, CDR1 is SEHNR and CDR2 is FQNEAQ (reference sequence). Here the CDR3 reads CASSPQGWVDEQFF. In DNA form, the CDR3 reads TGTGCCAGCAGCCCCCAGGGGTGGGTCGATGAGCAGTTCTTC.

CDR3 bases: TGTGCCAGCAGTTCGTCGGGGGGGTACCAGCCCCAGCATTTT. It encodes CASSSSGGYQPQHF. This chain links TRBV27 with TRBJ1-5, with a weak D call TRBD1 (5 bases). This CDR3 comprises 14 residues. Trimming cost V 4 bases and J 7 bases, with 14 bases left between them. CDR1 and CDR2 from the germline V gene are MNHEY and SMNVEV (reference sequence).

The rearrangement uses TRBV6-1 and TRBJ2-7; no reliable D call. The CDR3 totals 15 residues. V lost 7 bases, J lost 3 bases, and 19 bases lay in between. Germline V gives CDR1 MNHNS, CDR2 SASEGT. For the CDR3, the DNA is TGTGCCAGCAACCCAGCCGCACGGGTCAACTACGAGCAGTACTTC. It yields the protein CASNPAARVNYEQYF.

This chain's CDR3 is CATSIMSSGNTIYF. The CDR3 nucleotides read TGTGCCACCAGCATTATGAGCTCTGGAAACACCATATATTTT. The chain combines TRBV15 with TRBJ1-3; D is uncertain. The V end lost 4 bases, the J end lost 0 bases, and 7 bases lay between the germline ends. This CDR3 has 14 residues. The germline gives CDR1 LNHNV, CDR2 YYDKDF (reference sequence).

J is TRBJ2-2 and V is TRBV11-2, with 12 bases aligning to TRBD1. Germline V CDR1 and CDR2: SGHAT, FQNNGV. The CDR3 sequence is 18 residues long. V lost 1 base to trimming and J lost 2 bases; unmatched junction nucleotides: 5. The CDR3 coding sequence is TGTGCCAGCAGCTTAGGGACCGGGACAGGGGGCAACACCGGGGAGCTGTTTTTT. It encodes CASSLGTGTGGNTGELFF.

This chain connects TRBV6-5 to TRBJ1-2, with 10 positions matching TRBD1. Germline V gives CDR1 MNHEY, CDR2 SVGAGI. J lost 4 bases, V lost 6 bases, and 5 bases had no gene match. CDR3 length equals 14 residues. CDR3 amino acids: CASRRTGGSYGYTF. The CDR3 bases are TGTGCCAGCAGACGGACAGGGGGTTCCTATGGCTACACCTTC.

The chain has TRBV5-1 and TRBJ2-3; no clear D gene. V was pared by 4 bases and J by 3 bases, with 12 bases between. Germline V gene data show CDR1 as SGHRS and CDR2 as YFSETQ. The CDR3 has 14 amino acids. CDR3 sequence: CASSPPIQTDTQYF. In nucleotides, the CDR3 is TGCGCCAGCAGCCCGCCTATCCAAACAGATACGCAGTATTTT.

This rearrangement joins TRBV5-8 to TRBJ1-5, with 12 positions matching TRBD1. V dropped 0 bases and J dropped 7; count of bases not matched to a gene: 2. Looked up from germline, CDR1 is SGHTS and CDR2 is YDEGEE. The CDR3 has 15 residues. CDR3 DNA: TGTGCCAGCAGCTTGGGGGACAGGGGGCGGCAGCCCCAGCATTTT. This codes for CASSLGDRGRQPQHF.

V usage is TRBV2 and J usage is TRBJ2-4; the D is unclear. This CDR3 comprises 12 residues. The germline V gene has CDR1 SNHLY and CDR2 FYNNEI. The V end lost 7 bases, the J end lost 0 bases, and 4 bases lay between the germline ends. CDR3 in DNA: TGTGCCAGCAAACTAGCCAAAAACATTCAGTACTTC. Encoded protein: CASKLAKNIQYF.

The V and J genes are TRBV11-2 and TRBJ2-7; 7 bases map to TRBD1. Trimming took 5 bases from V and 3 from J; bases not matched to a gene: 13. CDR3 length equals 16 residues. Germline V CDR1 and CDR2: SGHAT, FQNNGV. The CDR3 coding sequence is TGTGCCAGCAGCCCCCCCGTTCCGGGGACAGTCTACGAGCAGTACTTC. Translated, it gives CASSPPVPGTVYEQYF.

The rearrangement links TRBV18 to TRBJ2-1; 14 positions agree with TRBD2. The junction had 4 bases not matched to a gene; V was cut back by 1 base and J by 8 bases. The CDR3 totals 16 residues. Germline CDR1 and CDR2: KGHSH and LQKENI. Written as DNA, the CDR3 is TGTGCCAGCTCACCACTGGGACTAGCGGGAGAAGATGAGCAGTTCTTC. Its protein product is CASSPLGLAGEDEQFF.

The chain uses TRBV5-1 and TRBJ2-2; TRBD2 is a possible D gene (5 bases). Per germline, CDR1 SGHRS and CDR2 YFSETQ. The CDR3 totals 17 residues. V was pared by 5 bases and J by 6 bases, with 23 bases between. The CDR3: CASSLRGKVLPAGELFF. The DNA for the CDR3 is TGCGCCAGCAGTCTCCGAGGGAAAGTCCTCCCAGCCGGGGAGCTGTTTTTT. Together with reference TRBV5-1 and TRBJ2-2, the CDR3 gives the full variable domain: KAGVTQTPRYLIKTRGQQVTLSCSPISGHRSVSWYQQTPGQGLQFLFEYFSETQRNKGNFPGRFSGRQFSNSRSEMNVSTLELGDSALYLCASSLRGKVLPAGELFFGEGSRLTVL.

Notes on this clone: Other DNA variants within this sample encode the same CDR3. The chain joins TRBV14 to TRBJ1-5, with D unresolved. V lost 1 base to trimming and J lost 2 bases, with 3 bases between them. The CDR3 covers 13 residues. CDR1 SGHDN and CDR2 FVKESK come from the germline V gene. The chain's CDR3 is CASSQGGNQPQHF. CDR3 DNA: TGTGCCAGCAGCCAAGGGGGCAATCAGCCCCAGCATTTT.

The chain employs TRBV28 and TRBJ1-2; maybe TRBD1 (5 bases). Trimming shortened V by 5 bases and J by 8 bases, and 15 bases separated the two germline ends. Germline V gene lookup returns CDR1 MDHEN and CDR2 SYDVKM. CDR3 length: 13 residues. In DNA, the CDR3 is TGTGCCAGCAGTCCCGGGACGGTGAAGGGCTACACCTTC. Its translation: CASSPGTVKGYTF.

The rearrangement links TRBV7-9 to TRBJ2-1; 10 nucleotides match TRBD1. This CDR3 is built from 17 residues. The germline V gene encodes CDR1 SEHNR and CDR2 FQNEAQ (reference sequence). V shed 2 bases and J 7 bases; nucleotides not matched to a gene: 11. The CDR3 protein is CASSLPLTGGRPNEQFF. The CDR3 DNA follows: TGTGCCAGCAGCTTACCCTTGACAGGGGGCCGTCCTAATGAGCAGTTCTTC.

Points on this clone: The same CDR3 can be traced to other DNA sequences in this sample. V is TRBV5-4 and J is TRBJ2-1; 12 bases agree with TRBD2. The trim removed 4 bases at V and 5 bases at J, leaving 4 bases unmatched. This CDR3 region has 15 residues. The germline V gene encodes CDR1 SGHNT and CDR2 YYREEE (reference sequence). CDR3 residues: CASSLGLAGNNEQFF. The CDR3 bases are TGTGCCAGCAGCCTGGGACTAGCGGGCAACAATGAGCAGTTCTTC. Filled out from reference TRBV5-4 and TRBJ2-1, the complete variable domain reads ETGVTQSPTHLIKTRGQQVTLRCSSQSGHNTVSWYQQALGQGPQFIFQYYREEENGRGNFPPRFSGLQFPNYSSELNVNALELDDSALYLCASSLGLAGNNEQFFGPGTRLTVL.

The V call is TRBV30, the J call TRBJ2-1, with TRBD2 matching 7 bases. The V gene's germline CDR1 is GTSNPN and CDR2 SVGIG (reference sequence). The V gene end was trimmed by 2 bases and the J gene end by 0 bases; junction bases not matched to a gene: 4. This CDR3 has 15 residues. DNA of the CDR3: TGTGCCTGGAGTAGAGCGGGACGCTCCTACAATGAGCAGTTCTTC. It specifies CAWSRAGRSYNEQFF.

Points on this clone: Other DNA sequences of this sample code for an identical CDR3. J is TRBJ1-2 and V is TRBV6-6; D gene ambiguous. The CDR3 length is 13 residues. The germline V and J ends were trimmed by 0 bases and 8 bases, with 10 bases remaining between them. Looked up from germline, CDR1 is MNHNY and CDR2 is SVGAGI (reference sequence). CDR3 sequence reads: CASSYSQWAGYTF. DNA of the CDR3: TGTGCCAGCAGTTACTCCCAATGGGCAGGCTACACCTTC.

The chain links TRBV4-2 to TRBJ2-3, with D hard to call. The CDR3 runs to 14 residues. With 0 bases removed from V and 2 bases from J, the gap between germline ends came to 6 bases. In germline, CDR1 is LGHNA, CDR2 YNFKEQ. The CDR3 protein is CASSQDFFTDTQYF. In DNA form, the CDR3 reads TGTGCCAGCAGCCAAGATTTCTTCACAGATACGCAGTATTTT.

The V gene is TRBV6-5, the J gene TRBJ1-1, with 7 bases identical to TRBD1. This CDR3 is 15 amino acids long. The trim removed 7 bases at V and 1 base at J, leaving 9 bases unmatched. The germline CDR1 and CDR2 sequences are MNHEY and SVGAGI. This CDR3 is CASNPTGRGNTEAFF. Here the CDR3 DNA reads TGTGCCAGCAACCCGACAGGGAGGGGGAACACTGAAGCTTTCTTT.